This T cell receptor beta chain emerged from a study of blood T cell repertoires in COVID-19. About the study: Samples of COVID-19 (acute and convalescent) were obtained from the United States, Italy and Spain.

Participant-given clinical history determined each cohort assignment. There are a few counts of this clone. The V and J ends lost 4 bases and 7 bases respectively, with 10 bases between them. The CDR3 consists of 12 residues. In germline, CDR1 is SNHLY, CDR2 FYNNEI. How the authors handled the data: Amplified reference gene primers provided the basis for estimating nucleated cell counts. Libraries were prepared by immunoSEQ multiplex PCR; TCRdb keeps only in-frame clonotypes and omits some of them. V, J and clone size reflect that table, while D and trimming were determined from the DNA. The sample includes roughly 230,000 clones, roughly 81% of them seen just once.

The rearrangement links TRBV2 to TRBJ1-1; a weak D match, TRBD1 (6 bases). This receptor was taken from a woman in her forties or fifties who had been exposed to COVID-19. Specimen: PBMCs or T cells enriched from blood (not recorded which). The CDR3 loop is CASSGADSEAFF. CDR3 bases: TGTGCCAGCAGTGGAGCGGACAGTGAAGCTTTCTTT.